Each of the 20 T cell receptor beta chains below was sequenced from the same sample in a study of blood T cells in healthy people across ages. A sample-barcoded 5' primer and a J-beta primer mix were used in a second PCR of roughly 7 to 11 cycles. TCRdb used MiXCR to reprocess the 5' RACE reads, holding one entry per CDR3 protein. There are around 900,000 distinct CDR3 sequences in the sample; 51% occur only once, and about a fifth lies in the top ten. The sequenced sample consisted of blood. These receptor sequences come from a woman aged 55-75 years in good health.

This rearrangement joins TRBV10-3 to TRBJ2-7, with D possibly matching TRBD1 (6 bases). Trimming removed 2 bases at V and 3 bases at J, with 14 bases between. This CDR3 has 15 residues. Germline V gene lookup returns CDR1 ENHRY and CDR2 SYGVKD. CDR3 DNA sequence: TGTGCCATCAGTGAGGGGCAGGGGTACCTCTACGAGCAGTACTTC. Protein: CAISEGQGYLYEQYF.

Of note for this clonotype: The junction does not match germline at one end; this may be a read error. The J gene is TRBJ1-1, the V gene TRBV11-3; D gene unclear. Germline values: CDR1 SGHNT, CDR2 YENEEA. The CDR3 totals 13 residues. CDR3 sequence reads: CTSSLSQGTEAFF. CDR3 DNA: TGTACCAGCAGCTTAAGTCAAGGCACTGAAGCTTTCTTT.

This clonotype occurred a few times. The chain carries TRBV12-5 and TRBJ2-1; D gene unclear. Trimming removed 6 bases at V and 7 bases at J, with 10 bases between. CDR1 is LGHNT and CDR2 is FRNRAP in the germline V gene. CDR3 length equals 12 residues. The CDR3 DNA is TGTGCTAGTGGCTCCCTCCTAAATGAGCAGTTCTTC. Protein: CASGSLLNEQFF. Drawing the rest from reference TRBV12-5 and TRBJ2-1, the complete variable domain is DARVTQTPRHKVTEMGQEVTMRCQPILGHNTVFWYRQTMMQGLELLAYFRNRAPLDDSGMPKDRFSAEMPDATLATLKIQPSEPRDSAVYFCASGSLLNEQFFGPGTRLTVL.

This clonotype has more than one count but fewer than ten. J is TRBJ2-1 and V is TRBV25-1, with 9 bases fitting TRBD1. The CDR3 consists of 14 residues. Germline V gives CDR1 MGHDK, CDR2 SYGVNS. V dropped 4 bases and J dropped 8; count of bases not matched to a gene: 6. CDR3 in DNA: TGTGCCAGCAGTGGAGGGACAGGGTCCTATGAGCAGTTCTTC. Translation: CASSGGTGSYEQFF. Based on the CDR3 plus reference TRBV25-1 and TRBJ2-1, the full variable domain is EADIYQTPRYLVIGTGKKITLECSQTMGHDKMYWYQQDPGMELHLIHYSYGVNSTEKGDLSSESTVSRIRTEHFPLTLESARPSHTSQYLCASSGGTGSYEQFFGPGTRLTVL.

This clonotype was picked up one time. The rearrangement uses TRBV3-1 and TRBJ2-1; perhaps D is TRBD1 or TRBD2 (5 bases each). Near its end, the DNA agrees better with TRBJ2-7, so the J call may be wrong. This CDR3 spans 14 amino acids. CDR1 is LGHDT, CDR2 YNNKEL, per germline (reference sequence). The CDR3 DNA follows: TGTGCCAGCAGGAAATCCGGGACGGTCTACGAGCAGTACTTC. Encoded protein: CASRKSGTVYEQYF.

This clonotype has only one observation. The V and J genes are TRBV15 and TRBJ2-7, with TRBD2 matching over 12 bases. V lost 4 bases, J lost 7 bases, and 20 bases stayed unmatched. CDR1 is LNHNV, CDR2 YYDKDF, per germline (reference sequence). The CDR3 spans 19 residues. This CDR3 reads CATSNPRTSGTRSYNEQYF. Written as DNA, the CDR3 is TGTGCCACCAGCAACCCCCGGACTAGCGGGACAAGATCCTACAATGAGCAGTACTTC.

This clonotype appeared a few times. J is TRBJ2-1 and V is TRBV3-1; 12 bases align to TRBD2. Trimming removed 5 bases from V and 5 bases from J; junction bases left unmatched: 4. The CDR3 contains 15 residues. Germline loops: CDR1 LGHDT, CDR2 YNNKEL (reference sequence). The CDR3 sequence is CASSSRTSGNNEQFF. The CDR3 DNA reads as TGTGCCAGCAGCTCCCGGACTAGCGGGAACAATGAGCAGTTCTTC.

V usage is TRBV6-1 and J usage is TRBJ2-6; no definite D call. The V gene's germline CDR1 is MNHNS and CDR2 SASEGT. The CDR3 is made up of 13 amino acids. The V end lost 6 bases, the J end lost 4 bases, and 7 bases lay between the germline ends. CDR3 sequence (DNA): TGTGCCAGCAGGGACCTGGGGGCCAACGTCCTGACTTTC. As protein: CASRDLGANVLTF.

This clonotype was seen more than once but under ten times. CDR3: CASSPPGVQGYEQYF. The CDR3 nucleotides read TGTGCCAGCAGTCCTCCTGGGGTCCAGGGCTACGAGCAGTACTTC. The chain carries TRBV13 and TRBJ2-7; possible D gene TRBD1, 5 bases. V was clipped by 6 bases and J by 3 bases, with 18 bases between them. The germline V gene has CDR1 PRHDT and CDR2 FYEKMQ (reference sequence). The CDR3 covers 15 residues.

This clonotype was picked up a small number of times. CDR3: CSARADRVNRGYTF. In nucleotides, the CDR3 is TGCAGTGCTAGGGCTGACAGGGTGAATCGTGGCTACACCTTC. V usage is TRBV20-1 and J usage is TRBJ1-2, with 7 bases that match TRBD1. Germline-derived CDR1 and CDR2 are DFQATT and SNEGSKA (reference sequence). This CDR3 is built from 14 residues. After removal of 3 bases from V and 7 bases from J, the junction contained 11 bases not matched to a gene.

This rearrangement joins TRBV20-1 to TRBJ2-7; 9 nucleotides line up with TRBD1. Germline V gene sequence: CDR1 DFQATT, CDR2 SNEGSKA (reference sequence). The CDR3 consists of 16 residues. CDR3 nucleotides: TGCAATCCATACACACAGAGGGACAGGGTAGATTACGAGCAGTACTTC. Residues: CNPYTQRDRVDYEQYF.

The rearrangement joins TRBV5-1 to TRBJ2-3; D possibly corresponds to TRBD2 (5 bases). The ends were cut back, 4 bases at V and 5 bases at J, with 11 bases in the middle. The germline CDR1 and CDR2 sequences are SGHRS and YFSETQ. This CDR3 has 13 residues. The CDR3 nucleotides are TGCGCCAGCAGCATCGGGGTCCTAGATACGCAGTATTTT. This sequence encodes CASSIGVLDTQYF.

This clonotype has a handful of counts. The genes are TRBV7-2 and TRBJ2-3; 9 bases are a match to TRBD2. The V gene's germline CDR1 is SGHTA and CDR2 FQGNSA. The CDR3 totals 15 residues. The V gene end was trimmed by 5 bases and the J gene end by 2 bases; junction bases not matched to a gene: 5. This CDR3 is CASSVSGSFTDTQYF. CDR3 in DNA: TGTGCCAGCAGCGTTAGCGGGAGTTTCACAGATACGCAGTATTTT. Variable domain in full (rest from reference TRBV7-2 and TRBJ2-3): GAGVSQSPSNKVTEKGKDVELRCDPISGHTALYWYRQSLGQGLEFLIYFQGNSAPDKSGLPSDRFSAERTGGSVSTLTIQRTQQEDSAVYLCASSVSGSFTDTQYFGPGTRLTVL.

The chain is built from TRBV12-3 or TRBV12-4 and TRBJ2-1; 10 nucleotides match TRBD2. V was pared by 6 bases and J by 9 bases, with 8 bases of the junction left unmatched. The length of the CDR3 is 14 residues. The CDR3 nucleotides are TGTGCCAGCAGCGGACTAGCGGTGGACAGTGAGCAGTTCTTC. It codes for CASSGLAVDSEQFF.

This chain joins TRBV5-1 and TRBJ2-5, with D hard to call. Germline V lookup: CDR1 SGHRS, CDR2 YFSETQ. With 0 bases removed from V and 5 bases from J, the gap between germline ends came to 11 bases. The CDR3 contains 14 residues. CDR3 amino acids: CASSLGARMETQYF. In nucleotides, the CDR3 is TGCGCCAGCAGCTTGGGTGCTAGGATGGAGACCCAGTACTTC.

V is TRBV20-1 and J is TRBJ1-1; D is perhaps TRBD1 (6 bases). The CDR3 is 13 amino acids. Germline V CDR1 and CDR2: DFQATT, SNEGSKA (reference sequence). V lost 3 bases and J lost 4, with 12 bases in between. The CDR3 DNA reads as TGCAGTGCTAGGGGGGGCAGCCGCACTGAAGCTTTCTTT. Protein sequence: CSARGGSRTEAFF.

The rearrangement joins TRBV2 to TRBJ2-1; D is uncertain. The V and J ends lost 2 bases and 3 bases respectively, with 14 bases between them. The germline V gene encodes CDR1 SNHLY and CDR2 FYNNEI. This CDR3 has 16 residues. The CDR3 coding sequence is TGTGCCAGCAGTGAATTCCTGGGGTCGGACTACAATGAGCAGTTCTTC. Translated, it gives CASSEFLGSDYNEQFF.

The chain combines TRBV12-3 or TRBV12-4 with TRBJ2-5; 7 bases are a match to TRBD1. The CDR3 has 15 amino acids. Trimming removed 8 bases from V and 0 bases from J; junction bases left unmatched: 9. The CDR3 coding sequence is TGTGCCAGCCGTTCAGGGGGATGGGACCAAGAGACCCAGTACTTC. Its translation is CASRSGGWDQETQYF.

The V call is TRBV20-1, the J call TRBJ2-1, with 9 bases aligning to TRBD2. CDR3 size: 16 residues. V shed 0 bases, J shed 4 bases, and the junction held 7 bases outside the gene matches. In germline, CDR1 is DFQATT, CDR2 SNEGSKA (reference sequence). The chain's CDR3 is CSARDQTSGLYNEQFF. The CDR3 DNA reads TGCAGTGCTAGAGATCAAACTAGCGGGTTATACAATGAGCAGTTCTTC.

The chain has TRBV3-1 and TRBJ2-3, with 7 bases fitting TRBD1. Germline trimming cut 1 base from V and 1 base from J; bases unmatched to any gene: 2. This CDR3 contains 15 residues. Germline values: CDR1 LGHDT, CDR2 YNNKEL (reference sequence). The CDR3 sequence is CASSQGTGGTDTQYF. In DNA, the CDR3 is TGTGCCAGCAGCCAAGGTACAGGGGGCACAGATACGCAGTATTTT.